Below are 18 T cell receptor beta chains sequenced from a single sample in a study of T cell responses to AZD1222 COVID-19 vaccine (dated by TCRdb to about 2021). The library was obtained by the immunoSEQ multiplex PCR assay. TCRdb limited this immuneACCESS table to in-frame rearrangements with V and J called. A share of clones is missing; checked studies link under half to unresolved V genes, and the rest is unexplained. This sample holds about 94,000 clones; 88% were observed only once. Of the sample, 9.5% to 13% is held by the ten largest clones. Interpreted using the paper, the time point label stands for: about 28 days (+/-7) after the second vaccine dose. The source material was peripheral blood, sampled 28 days after the second AZD1222 dose. The source of these receptors is an adult who received the AZD1222 COVID-19 vaccine.

The rearrangement links TRBV11-3 to TRBJ1-1; D is uncertain. This CDR3 comprises 16 residues. Trimming stripped 1 base from V and 6 bases from J, with 18 bases between. In germline, CDR1 is SGHNT, CDR2 YENEEA. CDR3 sequence: CASSLGPPETGSEAFF. In nucleotides, the CDR3 is TGTGCCAGCAGCTTAGGGCCCCCGGAGACGGGTTCTGAAGCTTTCTTT.

This clone was counted a few times. The chain links TRBV15 to TRBJ2-5; D gene uncertain. From germline, CDR1 is LNHNV and CDR2 YYDKDF (reference sequence). The CDR3 contains 11 residues. Trimming removed 1 base from V and 5 bases from J, with 2 bases in between. The CDR3 DNA reads as TGTGCCACCAGCAGAGTTGAGACCCAGTACTTC. Its translation: CATSRVETQYF.

The V call is TRBV6-1, the J call TRBJ2-7, with 9 nucleotides matching TRBD1. The V gene end was trimmed by 1 base and the J gene end by 0 bases; junction bases not matched to a gene: 10. Per the germline V gene, CDR1 is MNHNS and CDR2 is SASEGT. There are 18 residues in the CDR3. This CDR3 reads CASSEGGGQGPNSYEQYF. CDR3 in DNA: TGTGCCAGCAGTGAAGGAGGGGGACAGGGTCCAAACTCCTACGAGCAGTACTTC.

The chain links TRBV19 to TRBJ1-5, with 9 bases matching TRBD1. The CDR3 runs 14 residues. The germline V gene encodes CDR1 LNHDA and CDR2 SQIVND (reference sequence). V shed 5 bases, J shed 7 bases, and the junction held 6 bases outside the gene matches. The CDR3 protein is CASSSGQGNQPQHF. The CDR3 DNA reads as TGTGCCAGTAGTTCGGGACAGGGAAACCAGCCCCAGCATTTT.

The chain uses TRBV11-3 and TRBJ1-1, with unresolved D. Trimming pared 1 base from V and 0 bases from J, leaving 12 bases between. Germline CDR1 is SGHNT and CDR2 is YENEEA. The CDR3 has 16 amino acids. The CDR3 loop is CASSLARRTLNTEAFF. CDR3 DNA sequence: TGTGCCAGCAGCTTAGCCCGGAGGACCTTGAACACTGAAGCTTTCTTT.

There are a few counts of this clone. CDR3 sequence (DNA): TGTGCCAGCAGCCAAGACGAGTCTGGGGCCAACGTCCTGACTTTC. Translating it yields CASSQDESGANVLTF. The chain uses TRBV4-2 and TRBJ2-6; no clear D gene. V was pared by 0 bases and J by 1 base, with 4 bases between. The CDR3 is 15 residues long. Germline V gene data show CDR1 as LGHNA and CDR2 as YNFKEQ.

V and J are TRBV6-5 and TRBJ2-5, with TRBD2 as a possible D gene (6 bases). In germline, CDR1 is MNHEY, CDR2 SVGAGI. This CDR3 has 13 residues. Trimming removed 6 bases from V and 10 bases from J, with 18 bases in between. The CDR3 is CASSDLQWGDQYF. Written as DNA, the CDR3 is TGTGCCAGCAGCGACCTGCAGTGGGGGGACCAGTACTTC.

This clone was seen once. V usage is TRBV4-1 and J usage is TRBJ2-1; D may be TRBD1 (6 bases). Trimming pared 1 base from V and 7 bases from J, leaving 14 bases between. CDR3 length: 15 residues. From germline, CDR1 is MGHRA and CDR2 YSYEKL. CDR3: CASSQGNQGRNEQFF. CDR3 nucleotide sequence: TGCGCCAGCAGCCAAGGCAATCAGGGGCGGAATGAGCAGTTCTTC.

The J gene is TRBJ2-1, the V gene TRBV5-1; 10 bases align to TRBD2. Germline V gives CDR1 SGHRS, CDR2 YFSETQ. V trimming: 0 bases; J trimming: 10 bases; junction bases outside the gene matches: 7. The CDR3 has 15 amino acids. CDR3 sequence reads: CASSLEGLAGVEQFF. The DNA of the CDR3 is TGCGCCAGCAGCTTGGAAGGCCTAGCGGGAGTGGAGCAGTTCTTC.

The rearrangement uses TRBV5-1 and TRBJ2-2; 9 bases fit TRBD2. Losses at the gene ends were 4 bases for V and 0 bases for J; bases not matched to a gene: 4. The CDR3 length is 16 residues. Germline values: CDR1 SGHRS, CDR2 YFSETQ. CDR3: CASSVTSGTNTGELFF. Here the CDR3 DNA reads TGCGCCAGCAGCGTGACTAGCGGTACGAACACCGGGGAGCTGTTTTTT.

The V call is TRBV6-5, the J call TRBJ2-7; no definite D call. This CDR3 contains 12 residues. The V end was cut by 5 bases, the J end by 9 bases, with 14 bases between. The V gene's germline CDR1 is MNHEY and CDR2 SVGAGI. CDR3 DNA: TGTGCCAGCAGTCTGGGCAGCTCGGGGCAGTACTTC. Its translation is CASSLGSSGQYF.

This chain links TRBV5-1 with TRBJ1-6; 10 nucleotides align to TRBD1. From germline, CDR1 is SGHRS and CDR2 YFSETQ. The CDR3 consists of 15 residues. The trim removed 4 bases at V and 4 bases at J, leaving 2 bases unmatched. The CDR3 DNA follows: TGCGCCAGCAGCCCGGGACAGGGGTATAATTCACCCCTCCACTTT. It encodes CASSPGQGYNSPLHF.

The genes are TRBV5-6 and TRBJ2-1; TRBD2 matches 9 bases. The CDR3 runs to 16 residues. Unmatched junction bases numbered 5, after V lost 0 bases and J lost 4 bases. Germline V gives CDR1 SGHDT, CDR2 YYEEEE. For the CDR3, the DNA is TGTGCCAGCAGCTTGGAGCGGACTAGCGTTTACAATGAGCAGTTCTTC. Its translation is CASSLERTSVYNEQFF.

The V gene is TRBV7-9, the J gene TRBJ1-1; 12 bases agree with TRBD1. The germline V gene has CDR1 SEHNR and CDR2 FQNEAQ (reference sequence). V shed 1 base, J shed 9 bases, and the junction held 12 bases outside the gene matches. CDR3 length equals 17 residues. CDR3 sequence reads: CASSLGGTGGFTPKAFF. The DNA of the CDR3 is TGTGCCAGCAGCTTAGGGGGGACAGGGGGCTTTACCCCAAAAGCTTTCTTT.

This rearrangement joins TRBV4-1 to TRBJ2-7; 7 nucleotides line up with TRBD2. V was pared by 0 bases and J by 4 bases, with 9 bases of the junction left unmatched. This CDR3 comprises 16 residues. Germline V CDR1 and CDR2: MGHRA, YSYEKL. CDR3 DNA sequence: TGCGCCAGCAGCCAAGATAGTCTAGCGGCCTTTTACGAGCAGTACTTC. Residues: CASSQDSLAAFYEQYF.

The chain joins TRBV15 to TRBJ1-5, with D uncertain. The CDR3 runs to 13 residues. The V end lost 1 base, the J end lost 3 bases, and 4 bases lay between the germline ends. CDR1 is LNHNV, CDR2 YYDKDF, per germline (reference sequence). The CDR3 region is CATSRAINQPQHF. The CDR3 DNA is TGTGCCACCAGCAGAGCGATCAATCAGCCCCAGCATTTT.

The rearrangement uses TRBV28 and TRBJ1-1; no clear D gene. The CDR3 sequence is 11 residues long. Germline loops: CDR1 MDHEN, CDR2 SYDVKM. Trimming stripped 3 bases from V and 4 bases from J, with 3 bases between. The CDR3 loop reads CASSFTTEAFF. CDR3 bases: TGTGCCAGCAGTTTTACCACTGAAGCTTTCTTT.

The rearrangement uses TRBV15 and TRBJ2-1, with TRBD2 matching over 8 bases. The junction had 2 bases not matched to a gene; V was cut back by 1 base and J by 6 bases. The CDR3 has 14 amino acids. Germline CDR1 and CDR2: LNHNV and YYDKDF (reference sequence). The CDR3 region is CATSRGLARNEQFF. The CDR3 DNA sequence: TGTGCCACCAGCAGAGGACTAGCGCGCAATGAGCAGTTCTTC.